The next 21 T cell receptor beta chains were all read from a single sample in a study of T cells in Graves' hyperthyroidism and ophthalmopathy. The TCR beta CDR3 regions underwent amplification using RNA transcripts as the source. HTBI primers were the set used in a first-round RT-PCR of the TCR CDR3. TCRdb called the multiplex PCR reads again in MiXCR, with one record for every CDR3 protein. The table lists approximately 380,000 distinct CDR3 sequences, about 18% of them singletons. The sequencing sample was made of blood. The receptors were gathered from a man aged 18-30 years with Graves' ophthalmopathy.

The chain is built from TRBV28 and TRBJ1-5, with 7 bases identical to TRBD1. This CDR3 spans 12 amino acids. Germline V gene sequence: CDR1 MDHEN, CDR2 SYDVKM. V lost 11 bases and J lost 5; bases outside the gene matches: 6. The CDR3 loop reads CAGCRGYQPQHF. CDR3 DNA: TGTGCCGGGTGCAGGGGGTATCAGCCCCAGCATTTT.

The chain links TRBV27 to TRBJ2-2; D uncertain. V was pared by 1 base and J by 4 bases, with 7 bases between. CDR3 size: 14 residues. The germline CDR1 and CDR2 sequences are MNHEY and SMNVEV (reference sequence). In DNA form, the CDR3 reads TGTGCCAGCAGTTTATATGCTTCCACCGGGGAGCTGTTTTTT. It codes for CASSLYASTGELFF.

With respect to this clonotype: Compared with germline, one end of the junction differs, possibly owing to a read error. The chain carries TRBV3-1 and TRBJ2-5, with D unclear. CDR1 LGHDT and CDR2 YNNKEL come from the germline V gene (reference sequence). This CDR3 has 15 residues. CDR3 amino acids: CASSQPLGPQEAQYF. In nucleotides, the CDR3 is TGTGCCAGCAGCCAGCCGTTAGGCCCTCAAGAGGCCCAGTACTTC.

The chain couples TRBV7-9 to TRBJ1-2; no reliable D call. The CDR3 is made up of 13 amino acids. The V gene lost 2 bases and the J gene lost 4 bases, with 8 bases spanning the gap. The germline V gene encodes CDR1 SEHNR and CDR2 FQNEAQ (reference sequence). CDR3 sequence: CASSLLGIYGYTF. The CDR3 nucleotides are TGTGCCAGCAGCTTACTGGGAATCTATGGCTACACCTTC. The full variable domain, in which reference TRBV7-9 and TRBJ1-2 provide the parts outside the CDR3, is DTGVSQNPRHKITKRGQNVTFRCDPISEHNRLYWYRQTLGQGPEFLTYFQNEAQLEKSRLLSDRFSAERPKGSFSTLEIQRTEQGDSAMYLCASSLLGIYGYTFGSGTRLTVV.

This clonotype was recorded a few times. The gene calls are TRBV7-8 and TRBJ2-1, with 13 bases matching TRBD2. The CDR3 spans 21 residues. Per germline, CDR1 SGHVS and CDR2 FQNEAQ. V lost 6 bases and J lost 1; bases outside the gene matches: 18. Here the CDR3 DNA reads TGTGCCAGCAGTTACCACAGTACTAGCGGGGGGGCAAGGGGGTCCTACAATGAGCAGTTCTTC. Translating it yields CASSYHSTSGGARGSYNEQFF.

This clonotype has a count of ten or more. The chain employs TRBV12-3 or TRBV12-4 and TRBJ2-2, with 7 nucleotides matching TRBD1. The CDR3 has 16 residues. Germline trimming cut 10 bases from V and 4 bases from J; bases unmatched to any gene: 15. DNA of the CDR3: TGTGCCACTAAAGGGACAGTAGGGATTGGCACCGGGGAGCTGTTTTTT. It translates to CATKGTVGIGTGELFF.

This clonotype was seen ten or more times. This chain links TRBV12-3 or TRBV12-4 with TRBJ2-3, with 10 bases that match TRBD2. J gave up 3 bases and V 4 bases, and 7 bases lay outside the gene matches. This CDR3 contains 16 residues. Here the CDR3 reads CASSSTRTSGTDTQYF. The CDR3 nucleotides are TGTGCCAGCAGTTCCACCCGGACTAGCGGTACAGATACGCAGTATTTT.

This clonotype occurred many times. The chain employs TRBV20-1 and TRBJ1-1; D not resolved. V lost 4 bases and J 1 base, leaving 13 bases between the germline ends. The germline V gene has CDR1 DFQATT and CDR2 SNEGSKA (reference sequence). The CDR3 consists of 14 residues. The CDR3 spells CSATSGVRNTEAFF. CDR3 DNA: TGCAGTGCTACCAGTGGGGTTCGGAACACTGAAGCTTTCTTT.

Of note for this clonotype: A much larger clone sits a single nucleotide away, making a read error possible. The gene calls are TRBV2 and TRBJ2-4; 13 bases agree with TRBD2. This CDR3 region has 16 residues. Germline values: CDR1 SNHLY, CDR2 FYNNEI. The CDR3 protein is CASRSGLAGAKNTQYF. Here the CDR3 DNA reads TGTGCCAGCAGATCCGGACTAGCGGGAGCCAAAAACACTCAGTACTTC.

This clonotype was recorded at least ten times. The J gene is TRBJ1-1, the V gene TRBV2, with D unresolved. Germline V gene data show CDR1 as SNHLY and CDR2 as FYNNEI. The CDR3 extends over 13 amino acids. Trimming stripped 3 bases from V and 4 bases from J, with 9 bases between. The CDR3 DNA reads as TGTGCCAGCAGTGACTACGAGGGCACTGAAGCTTTCTTT. It codes for CASSDYEGTEAFF.

This clonotype was seen many times. CDR3 sequence reads: CASSGLLDGYGYTF. As DNA, the CDR3 is TGTGCCAGCAGTGGTTTACTGGACGGCTATGGCTACACCTTC. The chain carries TRBV2 and TRBJ1-2; no reliable D call. The CDR3 loop spans 14 amino acids. The germline V gene encodes CDR1 SNHLY and CDR2 FYNNEI. Between the trimmed V and J ends, which lost 4 bases and 4 bases, there was a span of 13 bases.

A few counts support this clonotype. The CDR3 protein is CASSEGGGRESYTF. CDR3 in DNA: TGTGCCAGCAGTGAAGGCGGGGGGCGAGAAAGCTACACCTTC. This chain links TRBV25-1 with TRBJ1-2; tentatively, D is TRBD1 (6 bases). Per germline, CDR1 MGHDK and CDR2 SYGVNS. The length of the CDR3 is 14 residues. Trimming stripped 2 bases from V and 9 bases from J, with 16 bases between.

This chain links TRBV6-1 with TRBJ2-4, with a possible D match to TRBD2 (6 bases). V was trimmed by 5 bases and J by 13 bases, leaving 18 bases between them. The CDR3 is made up of 13 amino acids. Looked up from germline, CDR1 is MNHNS and CDR2 is SASEGT. The CDR3 here is CASSTGSQEGQYF. In DNA, the CDR3 is TGTGCCAGCAGTACCGGGTCTCAGGAGGGACAGTACTTC.

The CDR3 loop is CSAKDPRGAGYTF. DNA of the CDR3: TGCAGTGCTAAAGACCCTCGGGGGGCCGGCTACACCTTC. V gene TRBV20-1 combines with J gene TRBJ1-2, with a possible D match to TRBD1 (6 bases). V was cut by 4 bases and J by 8 bases, with 17 bases left in between. The CDR3 loop spans 13 amino acids. The germline gives CDR1 DFQATT, CDR2 SNEGSKA (reference sequence).

The rearrangement joins TRBV10-3 to TRBJ1-1; maybe TRBD1 (6 bases). The CDR3 is 14 amino acids. The germline V gene has CDR1 ENHRY and CDR2 SYGVKD. V lost 6 bases and J 1 base, leaving 12 bases between the germline ends. CDR3 DNA sequence: TGTGCCATCAGCTCAGGGGAGCCGAACACTGAAGCTTTCTTT. Protein: CAISSGEPNTEAFF.

Here the CDR3 reads CASSLAFQREYLVGELFF. In nucleotides, the CDR3 is TGTGCCAGCAGCTTAGCGTTTCAGCGGGAGTACTTAGTCGGGGAGCTGTTTTTT. J is TRBJ2-2 and V is TRBV7-2; TRBD2 matches 8 bases. The CDR3 consists of 18 residues. Germline values: CDR1 SGHTA, CDR2 FQGNSA. V lost 0 bases, J lost 7 bases, and 13 bases stayed unmatched.

This clonotype showed up many times. The chain employs TRBV20-1 and TRBJ2-2, with D perhaps matching TRBD2 (6 bases). The germline V gene has CDR1 DFQATT and CDR2 SNEGSKA (reference sequence). This CDR3 spans 16 amino acids. V lost 0 bases, J lost 1 base, and 12 bases lay in between. The CDR3 nucleotides are TGCAGTGCTAGAGATCAAGGGAGGCTGAACACCGGGGAGCTGTTTTTT. As protein: CSARDQGRLNTGELFF.

The V and J genes are TRBV27 and TRBJ1-1; D not certain. V lost 4 bases and J 7 bases, leaving 10 bases between the germline ends. Germline values: CDR1 MNHEY, CDR2 SMNVEV (reference sequence). There are 12 residues in the CDR3. Here the CDR3 DNA reads TGTGCCAGCAGTTCTTCAGGAGGTGAAGCTTTCTTT. Translating gives CASSSSGGEAFF.

The chain has TRBV27 and TRBJ1-4, with D possibly being TRBD1 (5 bases). The CDR3 length is 14 residues. V lost 5 bases and J 4 bases, leaving 11 bases between the germline ends. In germline, CDR1 is MNHEY, CDR2 SMNVEV (reference sequence). The CDR3 here is CASSLVGLNEKLFF. CDR3 bases: TGTGCCAGCAGTCTCGTGGGGCTTAATGAAAAACTGTTTTTT. The variable domain in full, with the rest retrieved from reference TRBV27 and TRBJ1-4, is EAQVTQNPRYLITVTGKKLTVTCSQNMNHEYMSWYRQDPGLGLRQIYYSMNVEVTDKGDVPEGYKVSRKEKRNFPLILESPSPNQTSLYFCASSLVGLNEKLFFGSGTQLSVL.

This clonotype was picked up many times. This sequence joins TRBV7-9 and TRBJ1-5, with 7 bases identical to TRBD1. CDR1 is SEHNR and CDR2 is FQNEAQ in the germline V gene (reference sequence). V gave up 4 bases and J gave up 3 bases; unmatched junction bases: 6. The CDR3 sequence is 15 residues long. In DNA, the CDR3 is TGTGCCAGCAGCTCGACACAGGGGTACAATCAGCCCCAGCATTTT. Its protein product is CASSSTQGYNQPQHF.

The chain is built from TRBV6-4 and TRBJ2-2; 12 positions match TRBD2. The CDR3 spans 17 residues. J was trimmed by 3 bases and V by 0 bases; bases with no gene match: 2. CDR1 and CDR2 from the germline V gene are MRHNA and SNTAGT. CDR3: CASSDSRLAGDTGELFF. CDR3 bases: TGTGCCAGCAGTGACTCTAGACTAGCGGGGGACACCGGGGAGCTGTTTTTT.